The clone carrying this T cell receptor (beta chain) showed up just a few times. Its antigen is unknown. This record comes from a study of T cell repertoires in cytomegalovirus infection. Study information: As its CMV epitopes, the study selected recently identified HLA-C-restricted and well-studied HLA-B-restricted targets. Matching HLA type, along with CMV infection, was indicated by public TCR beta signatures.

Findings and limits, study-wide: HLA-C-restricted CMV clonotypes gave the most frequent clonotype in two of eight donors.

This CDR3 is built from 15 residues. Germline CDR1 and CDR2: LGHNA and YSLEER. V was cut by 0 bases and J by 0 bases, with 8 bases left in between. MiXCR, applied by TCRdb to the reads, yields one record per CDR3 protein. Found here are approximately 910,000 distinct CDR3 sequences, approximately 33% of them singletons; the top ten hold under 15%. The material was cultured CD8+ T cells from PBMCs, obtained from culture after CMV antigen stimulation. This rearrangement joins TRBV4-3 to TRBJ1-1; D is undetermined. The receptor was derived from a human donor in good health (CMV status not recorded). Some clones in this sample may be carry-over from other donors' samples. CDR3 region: CASSQEWIMNTEAFF. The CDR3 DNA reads TGCGCCAGCAGCCAAGAATGGATAATGAACACTGAAGCTTTCTTT.